Listed here are 19 T cell receptor beta chains from one sample, sequenced in a study of T cells in Graves' hyperthyroidism and ophthalmopathy. From RNA transcripts, TCR beta CDR3 regions were amplified. With the HTBI primer set, the TCR CDR3 went through a first round of RT-PCR. TCRdb reprocessed the multiplex PCR reads via MiXCR and lists one record per CDR3 protein. The repertoire consists of around 290,000 distinct CDR3 sequences, with roughly 13% occurring once and the leading ten covering 7.9%. Sequenced sample: blood. The receptors stem from a woman in her 40s with Graves' hyperthyroidism.

The rearrangement uses TRBV5-1 and TRBJ1-4; 10 bases fit TRBD1. V was pared by 0 bases and J by 2 bases, with 4 bases of the junction left unmatched. Per germline, CDR1 SGHRS and CDR2 YFSETQ. This CDR3 contains 17 residues. CDR3 nucleotides: TGCGCCAGCAGCTTGGGGTCGACAGGGGGCACTAATGAAAAACTGTTTTTT. Protein product: CASSLGSTGGTNEKLFF.

This clonotype was seen at least ten times. The chain is built from TRBV6-1 and TRBJ2-5; no definite D call. This CDR3 region has 14 residues. Trimming cost V 2 bases and J 5 bases, with 12 bases left between them. Germline V gives CDR1 MNHNS, CDR2 SASEGT. The chain's CDR3 is CASSEPGVSETQYF. CDR3 in DNA: TGTGCCAGCAGTGAACCTGGTGTTTCTGAGACCCAGTACTTC.

A note on this clonotype: It may be a read error: a sequence one base away is much more abundant. The chain has TRBV25-1 and TRBJ1-2; the D gene is possibly TRBD1 (5 bases). Germline CDR1 is MGHDK and CDR2 is SYGVNS. The CDR3 contains 15 residues. CDR3 DNA sequence: TGTGCCAGCAGTGAATTAGGACGGGGGGAGGATGGCCACACCTTC. Residues: CASSELGRGEDGHTF.

This clonotype was observed at least ten times. The chain joins TRBV29-1 to TRBJ2-2; TRBD2 matches 12 bases. Germline loops: CDR1 SQVTM, CDR2 ANQGSEA. J lost 5 bases, V lost 7 bases, and 5 bases had no gene match. The CDR3 has 14 amino acids. CDR3 residues: CSASLAGGTGELFF. The DNA for the CDR3 is TGCAGCGCATCACTAGCGGGAGGTACCGGGGAGCTGTTTTTT.

This clonotype was recorded many times. V gene TRBV2 combines with J gene TRBJ2-3, with D perhaps TRBD1 or TRBD2 (5 bases each). The CDR3 has 14 amino acids. Germline assignment: CDR1 SNHLY and CDR2 FYNNEI. Trimming removed 7 bases from V and 4 bases from J, with 15 bases in between. CDR3 DNA sequence: TGTGCCAGCATACGGGACCCTGCGGCAGATACGCAGTATTTT. This codes for CASIRDPAADTQYF.

This clonotype was counted ten times or more. V gene TRBV7-9 combines with J gene TRBJ1-5; D is uncertain. Trimming took off 3 bases at V and 2 bases at J, with 8 bases between the two ends. This CDR3 has 14 amino acids. The V gene's germline CDR1 is SEHNR and CDR2 FQNEAQ (reference sequence). The DNA for the CDR3 is TGTGCCAGCAGCTTCGGACTTGGCAATCAGCCCCAGCATTTT. Translated, it gives CASSFGLGNQPQHF. The full variable domain, its missing parts supplied by reference TRBV7-9 and TRBJ1-5, is DTGVSQNPRHKITKRGQNVTFRCDPISEHNRLYWYRQTLGQGPEFLTYFQNEAQLEKSRLLSDRFSAERPKGSFSTLEIQRTEQGDSAMYLCASSFGLGNQPQHFGDGTRLSIL.

This clonotype was seen ten or more times. V usage is TRBV2 and J usage is TRBJ1-5, with TRBD1 matching over 7 bases. CDR1 and CDR2 from the germline V gene are SNHLY and FYNNEI. Trimming at V came to 5 bases and at J to 2 bases, leaving 3 bases not matched to a gene. The CDR3 totals 14 residues. CDR3 amino acids: CASSRDRGNQPQHF. CDR3 DNA sequence: TGTGCCAGCAGTCGTGACAGGGGCAATCAGCCCCAGCATTTT.

This clonotype was seen at least ten times. The chain couples TRBV12-5 to TRBJ2-5; TRBD2 is a possible D gene (5 bases). The CDR3 sequence is 13 residues long. Germline V lookup: CDR1 LGHNT, CDR2 FRNRAP. V was pared by 3 bases and J by 0 bases, with 5 bases between. The CDR3 loop is CASGFGDQETQYF. Written as DNA, the CDR3 is TGTGCTAGTGGTTTCGGGGACCAAGAGACCCAGTACTTC. Looking up the rest from reference TRBV12-5 and TRBJ2-5 gives the full variable domain: DARVTQTPRHKVTEMGQEVTMRCQPILGHNTVFWYRQTMMQGLELLAYFRNRAPLDDSGMPKDRFSAEMPDATLATLKIQPSEPRDSAVYFCASGFGDQETQYFGPGTRLLVL.

There are a few counts of this clonotype. V gene TRBV3-1 combines with J gene TRBJ2-1; 14 positions match TRBD2. J lost 3 bases, V lost 2 bases, and 9 bases had no gene match. Germline CDR1 and CDR2: LGHDT and YNNKEL (reference sequence). The CDR3 sequence is 19 residues long. CDR3 coding DNA: TGTGCCAGCAGCCAATCGGGACTAGCGGGAGCGAAGAACTACAATGAGCAGTTCTTC. The encoded protein is CASSQSGLAGAKNYNEQFF.

This clonotype occurred many times. V and J are TRBV29-1 and TRBJ2-2; 8 bases are shared with TRBD1. The V and J ends lost 2 bases and 7 bases, in that order; junction bases with no gene match: 6. The germline V gene encodes CDR1 SQVTM and CDR2 ANQGSEA. The CDR3 is 14 amino acids. The CDR3 loop reads CSVELRGLVGELFF. The CDR3 DNA follows: TGCAGCGTTGAACTCAGGGGGCTGGTCGGGGAGCTGTTTTTT.

The sample holds many counts of this clonotype. The chain combines TRBV28 with TRBJ1-3; no definite D call. CDR1 is MDHEN, CDR2 SYDVKM, per germline. The CDR3 runs to 15 residues. Trimming removed 7 bases from V and 0 bases from J, with 13 bases in between. The DNA for the CDR3 is TGTGCCAGCATTACAAATGGTGGCTCTGGAAACACCATATATTTT. Residues: CASITNGGSGNTIYF. Full variable domain (outside the CDR3, taken from reference TRBV28 and TRBJ1-3): DVKVTQSSRYLVKRTGEKVFLECVQDMDHENMFWYRQDPGLGLRLIYFSYDVKMKEKGDIPEGYSVSREKKERFSLILESASTNQTSMYLCASITNGGSGNTIYFGEGSWLTVV.

This clonotype was counted between two and nine times. CDR3 bases: TGCGCCAGCAGTGAAATAACTAGCGGGAGTGAGTACTTC. Its translation: CASSEITSGSEYF. The chain has TRBV10-2 and TRBJ2-5, with 11 bases lining up with TRBD2. The V segment lost 3 bases and the J segment 12 bases; nucleotides outside the gene matches: 6. Germline CDR1 WSHSY, CDR2 SAAADI. This CDR3 is built from 13 residues.

The gene calls are TRBV4-2 and TRBJ2-2, with 7 positions matching TRBD1. The CDR3 contains 14 residues. Germline V gene data show CDR1 as LGHNA and CDR2 as YNFKEQ. V shed 6 bases, J shed 5 bases, and the junction held 6 bases outside the gene matches. The CDR3 region has the DNA TGTGCCAGCAGACTAACAGGGGAGACCGGGGAGCTGTTTTTT. Protein sequence: CASRLTGETGELFF.

This CDR3 is CSAPWGGASNYGYTF. CDR3 nucleotide sequence: TGCAGTGCCCCGTGGGGGGGTGCATCCAACTATGGCTACACCTTC. This chain joins TRBV20-1 and TRBJ1-2; maybe TRBD1 (5 bases). This CDR3 comprises 15 residues. V lost 6 bases to trimming and J lost 2 bases, with 19 bases between them. CDR1 and CDR2 from the germline V gene are DFQATT and SNEGSKA (reference sequence).

The CDR3: CASSLQQGSYEQYF. CDR3 nucleotide sequence: TGTGCCAGCAGCTTACAACAGGGCTCCTACGAGCAGTACTTC. The rearrangement uses TRBV7-6 and TRBJ2-7, with D tentatively TRBD1 (6 bases). The germline CDR1 and CDR2 sequences are SGHVS and FNYEAQ. This CDR3 spans 14 amino acids. Trimming left V 2 bases short and J 0 bases short, with 8 bases between.

In DNA, the CDR3 is TGTGCCAGCGGAGAAATACGGGAGACCCAGTACTTC. Its translation is CASGEIRETQYF. This chain links TRBV2 with TRBJ2-5; no firm D call. Germline assignment: CDR1 SNHLY and CDR2 FYNNEI. There are 12 residues in the CDR3. V shed 8 bases and J shed 5 bases, with 12 bases lying between them. The whole variable domain, filled in from reference TRBV2 and TRBJ2-5, reads EPEVTQTPSHQVTQMGQEVILRCVPISNHLYFYWYRQILGQKVEFLVSFYNNEISEKSEIFDDQFSVERPDGSNFTLKIRSTKLEDSAMYFCASGEIRETQYFGPGTRLLVL.

J is TRBJ2-3 and V is TRBV19, with 9 bases fitting TRBD2. V lost 4 bases to trimming and J lost 5 bases; unmatched junction nucleotides: 10. The CDR3 sequence is 16 residues long. Germline CDR1 LNHDA, CDR2 SQIVND (reference sequence). The CDR3 DNA sequence: TGTGCCAGTAGTACGGGGTTAGCGGGAGTAATAGATACGCAGTATTTT. Residues: CASSTGLAGVIDTQYF. Filled out from reference TRBV19 and TRBJ2-3, the complete variable domain reads DGGITQSPKYLFRKEGQNVTLSCEQNLNHDAMYWYRQDPGQGLRLIYYSQIVNDFQKGDIAEGYSVSREKKESFPLTVTSAQKNPTAFYLCASSTGLAGVIDTQYFGPGTRLTVL.

Details on this clonotype: A much larger clone differs from this one at a single base, so this may be a read error. V and J are TRBV2 and TRBJ2-7, with 8 bases aligning to TRBD2. The CDR3 loop spans 14 amino acids. The germline V gene has CDR1 SNHLY and CDR2 FYNNEI. The junction had 12 bases not matched to a gene; V was cut back by 8 bases and J by 6 bases. This CDR3 is CASGGGRGASEQYF. In nucleotides, the CDR3 is TGTGCCAGCGGAGGCGGGCGGGGGGCCTCCGAGCAGTACTTC.

The chain recombines TRBV5-5 with TRBJ1-1; TRBD1 aligns across 7 bases. The V segment lost 4 bases and the J segment 7 bases; nucleotides outside the gene matches: 7. This CDR3 spans 13 amino acids. CDR1 SGHKS and CDR2 YYEKEE come from the germline V gene (reference sequence). The CDR3 DNA reads TGTGCCAGCAGCACCCAGGGACAGCTTGAAGCTTTCTTT. Its protein is CASSTQGQLEAFF.